What follows is one T cell receptor (beta chain) and its context. Its antigen is still unknown. V lost 6 bases to trimming and J lost 0 bases, with 14 bases between them. CDR1 and CDR2 (germline): SQVTM, ANQGSEA. CDR3 length: 14 residues. Memory CD4+ T cells were sorted as CD4+CD45RO+CD25- cells. General observations from the study: The TCR gene usage of tumor memory CD4+ T cells clustered together with blood and lymph node memory CD4+ cells and with lymph node naive CD4+ cells.

TCRdb itself ran the 5' RACE reads through MiXCR, one entry per CDR3 protein. The profile shows over 55,000 distinct CDR3 sequences, 25% to 35% of them singletons. The rearrangement links TRBV29-1 to TRBJ2-5; D possibly matches TRBD1 or TRBD2 (5 bases each). Sequencing was carried out using tumor-infiltrating memory CD4+ T cells sorted from the breast tumor. The subset was: memory CD4+ T cells, CD4+CD45RO+CD25-. The sequence was collected from a female donor with breast cancer. The CDR3 region is CSVSHGGDQETQYF. DNA for the CDR3: TGCAGCGTAAGCCATGGGGGAGACCAAGAGACCCAGTACTTC.